What follows describes a single T cell receptor (beta chain). Its antigen is not identified. Only in-frame clones appear in the TCRdb table, and some are missing; sequencing was by immunoSEQ multiplex PCR. In the table there are more than 30,000 clones, roughly 87% of which are singletons. The sample is drawn from a study of T cells in localized non-small cell lung cancer. Overall study results and limits: Peak T cell clonality was found in uninvolved adjacent lung, exceeding tumor. Heterogeneity remains possible because sequencing was limited to only one tumor region. Longer overall survival associated with higher blood T cell density; shorter survival with higher adjacent-lung clonality. Adjacent lung exhibited a median of about 50 among the 100 most abundant tumor clones.

Germline assignment: CDR1 SGHRS and CDR2 YFSETQ. V was shortened by 4 bases and J by 4 bases, with 20 bases between the two germline ends. The CDR3 is made up of 16 amino acids. This rearrangement joins TRBV5-1 to TRBJ2-5; D is tentatively TRBD1 or TRBD2 (5 bases each). This clonotype was sampled from a woman aged 35 to 70 with stage III lung adenocarcinoma. This specimen consisted of peripheral blood mononuclear cells, obtained before any cancer treatment. CDR3 region: CASSTGPTGGGETQYF. CDR3 DNA sequence: TGCGCCAGCAGCACCGGGCCTACAGGAGGTGGAGAGACCCAGTACTTC.